What follows are 10 T cell receptor beta chains derived from one specimen sequenced in a study of blood T cell repertoires in COVID-19. Assay used: immunoSEQ multiplex PCR; TCRdb lists only in-frame clones, some missing. In the table there are approximately 71,000 clones, roughly 78% of which are singletons. Sequencing was performed on peripheral blood. These receptors came from a man aged 60 to 69 with active or convalescent COVID-19.

This clone was found a few times. The CDR3 DNA reads as TGTGCCAGCAGGGCCGTAGGGGGTAATTCACCCCTCCACTTT. Amino acid sequence: CASRAVGGNSPLHF. This chain links TRBV6-5 with TRBJ1-6, with a weak D call TRBD1 (6 bases). Germline assignment: CDR1 MNHEY and CDR2 SVGAGI. Trimming took off 6 bases at V and 6 bases at J, with 12 bases between the two ends. The CDR3 has 14 amino acids.

This chain connects TRBV11-2 to TRBJ2-7; unclear D gene. This CDR3 has 16 amino acids. The germline CDR1 and CDR2 sequences are SGHAT and FQNNGV. The V end was cut by 2 bases, the J end by 0 bases, with 14 bases between. CDR3 coding DNA: TGTGCCAGCAGCTTACAGCTGGCGCGACTCTCCTACGAGCAGTACTTC. Amino acid sequence: CASSLQLARLSYEQYF.

The DNA for the CDR3 is TGTGCCAGCTCCCCGGGGGCGGGGGTTGGCTACACCTTC. It yields the protein CASSPGAGVGYTF. The chain recombines TRBV11-2 with TRBJ1-2; tentatively, D is TRBD1 (6 bases). The CDR3 sequence is 13 residues long. Germline V gene sequence: CDR1 SGHAT, CDR2 FQNNGV. The V and J ends lost 8 bases and 7 bases respectively, with 17 bases between them.

The chain links TRBV18 to TRBJ2-3; 7 bases match TRBD2. CDR1 and CDR2 (germline): KGHSH, LQKENI. Trimming removed 2 bases from V and 5 bases from J; junction bases left unmatched: 1. The CDR3 is made up of 13 amino acids. As DNA, the CDR3 is TGTGCCAGCTCACCAGGGGAGGGAGATACGCAGTATTTT. It translates to CASSPGEGDTQYF.

As to this clone: Compared with germline, one end of the junction differs, possibly owing to a read error. This chain uses TRBV7-6 with TRBJ2-4, with 7 bases aligning to TRBD1. This CDR3 region has 11 residues. Per the germline V gene, CDR1 is SGHVS and CDR2 is FNYEAQ. The CDR3 DNA is TGTGCCAGCAGCTTAGAGGGACAGATAGACTTC. Translated: CASSLEGQIDF.

The J gene is TRBJ1-5, the V gene TRBV6-5; maybe TRBD1 (5 bases). The germline V gene has CDR1 MNHEY and CDR2 SVGAGI. The CDR3 length is 13 residues. Trimming stripped 2 bases from V and 6 bases from J, with 8 bases between. The CDR3 region has the DNA TGTGCCAGCAGTTACACCGGGGGTCAGCCCCAGCATTTT. This encodes CASSYTGGQPQHF.

This sequence joins TRBV6-5 and TRBJ2-7; the D gene is possibly TRBD1 (6 bases). Deletions cut 8 bases from V and 2 bases from J, with 16 bases between. The CDR3 is made up of 14 amino acids. Germline V gives CDR1 MNHEY, CDR2 SVGAGI. The CDR3 loop is CASRNPGHTYEQYF. Written as DNA, the CDR3 is TGTGCCAGCCGGAACCCGGGACATACCTACGAGCAGTACTTC.

The chain combines TRBV2 with TRBJ1-1; 8 bases align to TRBD1. The CDR3 loop spans 16 amino acids. The junction had 10 bases not matched to a gene; V was cut back by 6 bases and J by 1 base. CDR1 is SNHLY, CDR2 FYNNEI, per germline. CDR3 sequence: CASSGDRSLPNTEAFF. DNA for the CDR3: TGTGCCAGCAGCGGGGACAGGAGCCTCCCGAACACTGAAGCTTTCTTT.

This clone was picked up a small number of times. The J gene is TRBJ2-2, the V gene TRBV29-1; 13 nucleotides align to TRBD2. The CDR3 is 14 residues long. Germline-derived CDR1 and CDR2 are SQVTM and ANQGSEA. V trimming: 6 bases; J trimming: 5 bases; junction bases outside the gene matches: 3. The CDR3 DNA is TGCAGCGTGCTGGGACTAGCGGGGACCGGGGAGCTGTTTTTT. Translation gives CSVLGLAGTGELFF.

This sequence joins TRBV28 and TRBJ1-5; D uncertain. The germline V gene encodes CDR1 MDHEN and CDR2 SYDVKM. The CDR3 has 14 residues. V lost 3 bases, J lost 3 bases, and 9 bases lay in between. As DNA, the CDR3 is TGTGCCAGCAGTTTTTTCCGTATCAATCAGCCCCAGCATTTT. This codes for CASSFFRINQPQHF. Combining the CDR3 with reference TRBV28 and TRBJ1-5 gives the whole variable domain DVKVTQSSRYLVKRTGEKVFLECVQDMDHENMFWYRQDPGLGLRLIYFSYDVKMKEKGDIPEGYSVSREKKERFSLILESASTNQTSMYLCASSFFRINQPQHFGDGTRLSIL.